This T cell receptor (beta chain) is drawn from a study of cytomegalovirus exposure and HLA in healthy donors. Findings and caveats of the study: The records held CMV serostatus as the only immune exposure information. Later analysis associated a missense DCLRE1C variant with TCR beta V- and J-gene trimming. Relative to equally common others, HLA-associated TCR beta chains showed greater clonal expansion in a later analysis.

Note on this clone: Antigen unknown.

The PCR contained 60 Vbeta and 13 Jbeta primers. As handled by the study authors: Later work found approximately 80 million unique TCR beta chains, with 9.5 million to 11 million shared. Some clones are missing from TCRdb's copy, which holds only in-frame ones; the method was immunoSEQ multiplex PCR. V and J calls and clone size follow that table, whereas D and trimming were derived from the DNA. The table has 100,000 to 150,000 clones, 80% seen once. This CDR3 spans 13 amino acids. Germline loops: CDR1 SGHAT, CDR2 FQNNGV. V lost 0 bases, J lost 3 bases, and 5 bases lay in between. The V and J genes are TRBV11-2 and TRBJ1-1; D uncertain. The sequenced sample consisted of PBMCs. The clonotype originates from a male donor in good health and CMV-seronegative. The CDR3 is CASSLDRDTEAFF. The DNA for the CDR3 is TGTGCCAGCAGCTTAGATCGGGACACTGAAGCTTTCTTT.